The text below deals with one T cell receptor (beta chain). As yet, its antigen is unknown. This sample was included in a study of T cell responses to AZD1222 COVID-19 vaccine. CDR1 and CDR2 (germline): SGHDT, YYEEEE. V lost 2 bases, J lost 7 bases, and 9 bases lay in between. This CDR3 has 12 residues. Libraries were prepared by immunoSEQ multiplex PCR; TCRdb keeps only in-frame clonotypes and omits some of them. The sample includes around 150,000 clones, 90% to 95% of them seen just once. Study outcomes and limitations: Reports indicate that nearly half of spike-specific TCRs are directed at unmutated variant regions. Spike-specific TCR breadth and depth were elevated following two AZD1222 doses. Sampling that yielded the repertoires occurred only after the peak T cell response.

The genes are TRBV5-6 and TRBJ1-1; no firm D call. This receptor was identified in an adult in good health. Sequencing used peripheral blood, obtained on day 0 of AZD1222 vaccination. The CDR3 is CASSFWAGEAFF. The CDR3 DNA sequence: TGTGCCAGCAGCTTCTGGGCAGGTGAAGCTTTCTTT.